Sequencing of this T cell receptor (beta chain) was carried out in a study of CD8+ T cells in alopecia areata. Study information: Treated patients took oral tofacitinib at 5 to 10 mg twice daily.

Treatment denoted: oral pan-JAK inhibitor, 5-10 mg twice daily. This clone showed up just a few times. Its matching antigen is unknown. RNA was extracted and reverse transcribed into cDNA as the sequencing template. Some clones are missing from TCRdb's copy, which holds only in-frame ones; the method was immunoSEQ multiplex PCR. The sample lists about 74,000 clones; approximately 30% were seen once. Study-wide results and limits: Scalp samples also contribute reads from the resident alphabeta T cells found in normal skin. With patients, TCR sharing proved less clear than in mice, a difference possibly related to HLA. Tofacitinib delivered significant drops in scalp clonality and in expanded CD8+ clones among the top 100.

This CDR3 spans 12 amino acids. J was trimmed by 10 bases and V by 5 bases; bases with no gene match: 9. CDR1 and CDR2 (germline): SQVTM, ANQGSEA. This clonotype originated in a human donor with alopecia areata. The gene calls are TRBV29-1 and TRBJ2-7, with 9 bases lining up with TRBD1. This specimen consisted of CD8+ T cells sorted from blood, obtained at week 4, from a patient treated with tofacitinib. The CDR3 is CSVIPQGAIQYF. CDR3 sequence (DNA): TGCAGCGTTATTCCACAGGGGGCTATACAGTACTTC.